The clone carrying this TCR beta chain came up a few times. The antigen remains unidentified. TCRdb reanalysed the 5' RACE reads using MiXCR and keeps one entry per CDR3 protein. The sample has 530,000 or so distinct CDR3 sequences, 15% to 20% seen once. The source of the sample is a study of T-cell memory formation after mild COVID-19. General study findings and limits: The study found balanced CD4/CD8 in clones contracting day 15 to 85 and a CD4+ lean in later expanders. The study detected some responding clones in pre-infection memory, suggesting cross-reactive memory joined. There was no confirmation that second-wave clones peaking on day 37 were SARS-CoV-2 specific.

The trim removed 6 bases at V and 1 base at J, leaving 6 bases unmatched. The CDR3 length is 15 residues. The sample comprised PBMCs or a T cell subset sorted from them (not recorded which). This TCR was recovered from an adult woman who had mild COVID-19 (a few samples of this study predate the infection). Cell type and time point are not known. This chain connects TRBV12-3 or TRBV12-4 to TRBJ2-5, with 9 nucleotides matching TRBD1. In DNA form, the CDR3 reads TGTGCCAGCAGGCCAGGACAGGGGTCCCAAGAGACCCAGTACTTC. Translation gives CASRPGQGSQETQYF.